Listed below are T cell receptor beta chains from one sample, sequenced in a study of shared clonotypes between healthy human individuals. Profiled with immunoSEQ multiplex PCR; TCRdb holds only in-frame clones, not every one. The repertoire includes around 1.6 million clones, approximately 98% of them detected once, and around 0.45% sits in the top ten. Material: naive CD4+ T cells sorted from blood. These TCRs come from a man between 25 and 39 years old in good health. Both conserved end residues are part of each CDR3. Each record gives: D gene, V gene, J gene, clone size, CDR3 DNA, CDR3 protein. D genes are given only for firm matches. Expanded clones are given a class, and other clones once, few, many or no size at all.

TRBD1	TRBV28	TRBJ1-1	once	TGTGCCAGCAGTGGGACAGGGAGGACTGAAGCTTTCTTT	CASSGTGRTEAFF
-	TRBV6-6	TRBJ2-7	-	TGTGCCAGCAGTTACCTAGGCTGGGAGCAGTACTTC	CASSYLGWEQYF
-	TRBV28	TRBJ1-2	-	TGTGCCAGCAGTTTCCAGGGGACTAACTATGGCTACACCTTC	CASSFQGTNYGYTF
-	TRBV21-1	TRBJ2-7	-	TGTGCCAGCAGCAAAGCCTTCGGCACAGACGAGCAGTACTTC	CASSKAFGTDEQYF
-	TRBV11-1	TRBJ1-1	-	TGTGCCAGCAGCCGCTTAGGGGAGGGGAGGAAGAACACTGAAGCTTTCTTT	CASSRLGEGRKNTEAFF
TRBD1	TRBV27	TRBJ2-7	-	TGTGCCAGCAGCCCTGACAGGGGTTATGCCTACGAGCAGTACTTC	CASSPDRGYAYEQYF
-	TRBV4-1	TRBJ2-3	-	TGCGCCAGCAGCCAAGTTGACCAGGGGACAGATACGCAGTATTTT	CASSQVDQGTDTQYF
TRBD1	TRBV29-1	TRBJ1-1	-	TGCAGCGTTGCGCCACAGGGGGCCACTGAAGCTTTCTTT	CSVAPQGATEAFF
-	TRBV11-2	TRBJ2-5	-	TGTGCCAGCAGCTTACTACATATCCCGGGGAGAGAGACCCAGTACTTC	CASSLLHIPGRETQYF
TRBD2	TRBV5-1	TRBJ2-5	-	TGCGCCAGCAGCGCCGGGACTAGCGGGAGAGAGACCCAGTACTTC	CASSAGTSGRETQYF
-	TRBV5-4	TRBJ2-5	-	TGTGCCAGCAGCCCCAGCAGCCCCGGGCCTCAAGAGACCCAGTACTTC	CASSPSSPGPQETQYF
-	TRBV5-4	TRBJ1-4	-	TGTGCCAGCAGTATTCAGGGGAATGAAAAACTGTTTTTT	CASSIQGNEKLFF
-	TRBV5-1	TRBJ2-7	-	TGCGCCAGCAGCTTGGGACTGTTAAACTACGAGCAGTACTTC	CASSLGLLNYEQYF
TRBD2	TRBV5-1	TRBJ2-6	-	TGCGCCAGCAGCTTGGAGACTAGCACCGGGGCCAACGTCCTGACTTTC	CASSLETSTGANVLTF
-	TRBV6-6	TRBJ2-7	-	TGTGCCAGCAGTTCGCCCTCCACAAAGCAGTACTTC	CASSSPSTKQYF
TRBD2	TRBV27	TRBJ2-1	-	TGTGCCAGCAGTCTATATAGCGGGAGAAGATACAATGAGCAGTTCTTC	CASSLYSGRRYNEQFF
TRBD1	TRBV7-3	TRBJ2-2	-	TGTGCCAGCAGCGCCGACAGGGCGGACACCGGGGAGCTGTTTTTT	CASSADRADTGELFF
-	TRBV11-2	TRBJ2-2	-	TGTGCCAGCAGCTTAGTGGCGCACACTCGGGGGGAGCTGTTTTTT	CASSLVAHTRGELFF
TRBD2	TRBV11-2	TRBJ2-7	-	TGTGCCAGCAGCTTTTTCGGGAGGGAGGAACCCTACGAGCAGTACTTC	CASSFFGREEPYEQYF
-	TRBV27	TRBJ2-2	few	TGTGCCAGCAGTTTTTTACAGAACACCGGGGAGCTGTTTTTT	CASSFLQNTGELFF
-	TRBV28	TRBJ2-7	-	TGTGCCAGCAGTTCACCGGGGACCTACGAGCAGTACTTC	CASSSPGTYEQYF
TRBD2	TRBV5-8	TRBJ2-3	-	TGTGCCAGCAGCTGGGGACTAGCGGCATACACAGATACGCAGTATTTT	CASSWGLAAYTDTQYF
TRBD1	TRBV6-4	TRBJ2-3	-	TGTGCCAGCTCCAGGGGGTGGACAGATACGCAGTATTTT	CASSRGWTDTQYF
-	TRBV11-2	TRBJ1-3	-	TGTGCCAGCAGCTCAGGACTGGGAAACACCATATATTTT	CASSSGLGNTIYF
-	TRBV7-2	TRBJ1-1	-	TGTGCCAGCGGAATTATGAACACTGAAGCTTTCTTT	CASGIMNTEAFF
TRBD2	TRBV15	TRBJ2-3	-	TGTGCCACCAGCAGAGACCTAGCGGCCTACACAGATACGCAGTATTTT	CATSRDLAAYTDTQYF
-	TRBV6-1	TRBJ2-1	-	TGTGCCAGTCTACTAGCCCCGCTAAATGAGCAGTTCTTC	CASLLAPLNEQFF
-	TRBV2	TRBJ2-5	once	TGTGCCAGCAGTGAACGGACATCCGAGGGGACCCAGTACTTC	CASSERTSEGTQYF
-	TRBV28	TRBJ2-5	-	TGTGCCAGCAGTTTAGGACCGCAAGAGACCCAGTACTTC	CASSLGPQETQYF
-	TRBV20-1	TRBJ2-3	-	TGCAGTGTTAGATCCACAGATACGCAGTATTTT	CSVRSTDTQYF
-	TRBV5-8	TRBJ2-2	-	TGTGCCAGCAGCTTGGTCGGGAGTGGCACCGGGGAGCTGTTTTTT	CASSLVGSGTGELFF
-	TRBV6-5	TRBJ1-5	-	TGTGCCAGCAGTCAATCGCAGGGGCTACCCCAGCATTTT	CASSQSQGLPQHF
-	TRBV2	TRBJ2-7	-	TGTGCCAGCAGATCCACCCTCGAGCAGTACTTC	CASRSTLEQYF
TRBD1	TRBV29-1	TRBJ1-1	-	TGCAGCGTCAGACAGGGAGAAGCTTTCTTT	CSVRQGEAFF
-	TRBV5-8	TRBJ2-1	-	TGTGCCAGCAGTTGGGACGGGAGCTCCTACAATGAGCAGTTCTTC	CASSWDGSSYNEQFF
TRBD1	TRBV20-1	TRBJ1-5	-	TGCAGTGCCAGGGACAGTCTAAGCCAGCATTTT	CSARDSLSQHF
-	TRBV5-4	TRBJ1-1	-	TGTGCCAGCAGCTTGGTTGGGGGGTCTCCCCAAGCTTTCTTT	CASSLVGGSPQAFF
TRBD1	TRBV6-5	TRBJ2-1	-	TGTGCCAGCAGTAAACTCACAGGGGTCACTGAGCAGTTCTTC	CASSKLTGVTEQFF
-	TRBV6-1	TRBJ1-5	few	TGTGCCAGCAGCCTGACAGCTCGGCCCCAGCATTTT	CASSLTARPQHF
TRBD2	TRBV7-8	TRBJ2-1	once	TGTGCCAGCAGCTTAATCTTCTCGCGGGAGGCCTACAATGAGCAGTTCTTC	CASSLIFSREAYNEQFF
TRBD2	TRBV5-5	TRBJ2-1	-	TGTGCCAGCAGCCTGGGACTAGCATCCTACAATGAGCAGTTCTTC	CASSLGLASYNEQFF
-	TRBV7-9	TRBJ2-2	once	TGTGCCAGCAGCTTACCCCCCCAGATCGGGGAGCTGTTTTTT	CASSLPPQIGELFF
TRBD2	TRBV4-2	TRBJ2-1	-	TGTGCCAGCAGCCAAGTGCAGCGGGAGGGGCCGACCTACAATGAGCAGTTCTTC	CASSQVQREGPTYNEQFF
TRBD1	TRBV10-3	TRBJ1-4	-	TGTGCCATCAGTGAAGACAGGGGGGGAGAAAAACTGTTTTTT	CAISEDRGGEKLFF
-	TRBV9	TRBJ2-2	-	TGTGCCAGCAGCGTAGCCCCGGGGCGTGCGGAGAACACCGGGGAGCTGTTTTTT	CASSVAPGRAENTGELFF
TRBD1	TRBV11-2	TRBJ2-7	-	TGTGCCAGCAGTAAGACCGGGACAGGGGCTATCGAGCAGTACTTC	CASSKTGTGAIEQYF
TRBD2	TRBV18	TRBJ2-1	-	TGTGCCAGCGCGACTAGCGGGACTGTCAATGAGCAGTTCTTC	CASATSGTVNEQFF
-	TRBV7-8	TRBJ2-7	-	TGTGCCAGCAGCTTAGGAGCCGGGGGCGGGTACGAGCAGTACTTC	CASSLGAGGGYEQYF
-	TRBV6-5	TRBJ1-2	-	TGTGCCAGCAGTTACCCCGGGGACTACTATGGCTACACCTTC	CASSYPGDYYGYTF
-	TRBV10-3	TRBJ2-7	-	TGTGCCCACGCCCCGGGGACAACAATCTACGAGCAGTACTTC	CAHAPGTTIYEQYF
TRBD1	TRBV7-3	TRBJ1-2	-	TGTGCCAGCAGTCAAACCGGGACAGGGACCTATGGCTACACCTTC	CASSQTGTGTYGYTF
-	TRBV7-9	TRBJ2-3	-	TGTGCCAGCAGCCCTCAGGGGAGCACAGATACGCAGTATTTT	CASSPQGSTDTQYF
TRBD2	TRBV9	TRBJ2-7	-	TGTGCCAGCAGCGTCCCACTAGCGACCGAGCAGTACTTC	CASSVPLATEQYF
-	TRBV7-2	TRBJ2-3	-	TGTGCCAGCAGCTTGGCCTTGGGCACAGATACGCAGTATTTT	CASSLALGTDTQYF
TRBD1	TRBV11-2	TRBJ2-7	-	TGTGCCAGCAGCTTCGCATCTCGGGACAGCTACGAGCAGTACTTC	CASSFASRDSYEQYF
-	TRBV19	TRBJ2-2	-	TGTGCCAGTAGTATCCCCGGGGAGCTGTTTTTT	CASSIPGELFF
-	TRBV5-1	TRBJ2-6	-	TGCGCCAGCAGCATCGGACAAGCTGGGGCCAACGTCCTGACTTTC	CASSIGQAGANVLTF
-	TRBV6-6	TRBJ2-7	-	TGTGCCAGCAGTTACCGACTAGGCTACGAGCAGTACTTC	CASSYRLGYEQYF